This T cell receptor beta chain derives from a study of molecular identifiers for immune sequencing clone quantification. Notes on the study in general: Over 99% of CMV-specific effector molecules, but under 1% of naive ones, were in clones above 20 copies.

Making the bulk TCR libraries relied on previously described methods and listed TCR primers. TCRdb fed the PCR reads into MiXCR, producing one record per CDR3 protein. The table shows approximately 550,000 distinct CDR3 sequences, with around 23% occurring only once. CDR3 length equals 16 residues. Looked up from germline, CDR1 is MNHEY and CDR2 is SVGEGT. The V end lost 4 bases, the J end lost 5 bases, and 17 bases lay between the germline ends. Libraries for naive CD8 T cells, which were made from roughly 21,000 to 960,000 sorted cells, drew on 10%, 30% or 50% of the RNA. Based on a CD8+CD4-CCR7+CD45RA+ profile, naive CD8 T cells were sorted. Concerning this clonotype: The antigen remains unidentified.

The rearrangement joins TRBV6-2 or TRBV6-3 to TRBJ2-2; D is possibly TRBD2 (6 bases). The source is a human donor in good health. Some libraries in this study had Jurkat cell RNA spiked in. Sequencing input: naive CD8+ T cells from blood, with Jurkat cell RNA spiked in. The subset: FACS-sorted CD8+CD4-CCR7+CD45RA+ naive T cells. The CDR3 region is CASSFPGLYGTGELFF. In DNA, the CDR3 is TGTGCCAGCAGTTTCCCGGGACTTTATGGTACCGGGGAGCTGTTTTTT.